The present entry profiles one T cell receptor (beta chain) with its context. Its antigen remains unidentified. Base-call qualities are not available, and no considerably larger clone is one nucleotide away. These data belong to a study of blood T cell repertoires in COVID-19 (dated by TCRdb to 2019 to 2021). Regarding the research as a whole: Samples from collaborators originated in the United States, Italy and Spain and spanned both the acute and convalescent phases of COVID-19. Where available, HLA class I and class II types were taken from metadata supplied by the sample provider and were not determined by assay-based typing. The repertoires were released in a freely available public database intended as a resource for research on the immune response to SARS-CoV-2. Samples came from the ongoing ImmuneRACE study (first 160 participants) plus 1,254 subjects from 6 global collaborators. Subjects who had been exposed to COVID-19, were actively infected with it, or had recovered from it provided the deeply sampled blood TCRbeta repertoires that made up the dataset. A de-identified subject ID, COVID-19 status, age in years and sex were almost always included in the sample metadata. The material from the prospective study consisted of cDNA or gDNA derived from T cells, B-cell-depleted T cells, or PBMCs. General study outcomes and caveats: The amount of clinical and demographic metadata varied by source and participant and was provided uncurated.

V ends up 3 bases short and J 6 bases short, with an unmatched junction base count of 7. The cysteine opens and the phenylalanine closes a CDR3 of 14 amino acids. The CDR3 DNA has 42 bases and is translated from base 1. From the germline V gene, CDR1 is WSHSY and CDR2 is SAAADI. Collaborating institutions collected whole blood in K2EDTA tubes following their own protocols. For TCRbeta analysis, collaborator samples were shipped as frozen whole blood, as isolated PBMCs, or as DNA extracted from either sample type. TCRbeta CDR3 regions were amplified from genomic DNA using the immunoSEQ Assay, a bias-controlled multiplex PCR. The original methods were these. The number of nucleated cells in each sample was estimated by amplification of reference gene primers within the assay. To quantify the absolute abundance of each unique TCRbeta CDR3 rearrangement, sequence reads were collapsed and filtered. For each sample, productive Simpson clonality was calculated as the square root of Simpson's diversity index across productive rearrangements. TCRdb's version of the immuneACCESS table is confined to in-frame rearrangements and falls short of the full clone set. An unresolved V gene accounts for under half of the shortfall where checked; the remainder is of unknown origin. The V and J calls and clone size are taken from that table; D and trimming were inferred from the DNA. Across this sample there are fewer than 200,000 clones, with roughly 80% seen only once. Of the sample, 7% to 9% is held by the ten largest clones.

The sequenced material came from peripheral blood. The sequence was obtained from a man aged 55 to 69 with acute or convalescent COVID-19. This receptor chain uses TRBV10-2 and TRBJ1-2, and 7 junction bases match TRBD1. The CDR3 sequence is CASSESATGNGYTF. Here is the DNA: TGCGCCAGCAGTGAATCGGCGACAGGGAATGGCTACACCTTC.